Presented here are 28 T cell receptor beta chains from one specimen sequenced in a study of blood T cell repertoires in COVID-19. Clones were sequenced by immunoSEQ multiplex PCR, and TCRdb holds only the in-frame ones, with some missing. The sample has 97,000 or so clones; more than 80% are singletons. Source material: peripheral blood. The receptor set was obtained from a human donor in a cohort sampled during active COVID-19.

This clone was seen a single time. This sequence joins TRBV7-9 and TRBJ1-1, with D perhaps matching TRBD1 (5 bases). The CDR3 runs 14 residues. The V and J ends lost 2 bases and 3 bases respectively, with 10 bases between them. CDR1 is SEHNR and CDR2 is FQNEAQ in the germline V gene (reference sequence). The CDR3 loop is CASSLSSGDTEAFF. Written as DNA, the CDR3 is TGTGCCAGCAGCTTAAGTTCGGGGGACACTGAAGCTTTCTTT.

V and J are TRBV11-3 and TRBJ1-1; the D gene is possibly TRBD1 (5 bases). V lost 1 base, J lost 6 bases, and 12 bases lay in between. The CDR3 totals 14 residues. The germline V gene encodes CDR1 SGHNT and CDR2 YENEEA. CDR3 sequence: CASSLGGARAEAFF. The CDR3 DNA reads TGTGCCAGCAGCTTAGGCGGGGCGAGGGCTGAAGCTTTCTTT.

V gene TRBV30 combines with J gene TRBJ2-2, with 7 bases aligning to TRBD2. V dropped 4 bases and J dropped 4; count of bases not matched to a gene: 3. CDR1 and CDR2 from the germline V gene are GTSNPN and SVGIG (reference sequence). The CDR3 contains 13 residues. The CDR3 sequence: CAWMGGSTGELFF. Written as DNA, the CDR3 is TGTGCCTGGATGGGAGGGTCCACCGGGGAGCTGTTTTTT.

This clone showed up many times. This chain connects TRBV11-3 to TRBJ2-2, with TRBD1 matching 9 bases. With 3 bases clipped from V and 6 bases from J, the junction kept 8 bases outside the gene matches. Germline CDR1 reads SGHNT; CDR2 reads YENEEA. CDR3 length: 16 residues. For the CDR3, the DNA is TGTGCCAGCAGCTTTGGGGGGACAGGGCGGTCCGGGGAGCTGTTTTTT. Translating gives CASSFGGTGRSGELFF.

CDR3 residues: CATSRDWGQTNTGELFF. The CDR3 region has the DNA TGTGCCACCAGCAGAGATTGGGGACAGACGAACACCGGGGAGCTGTTTTTT. The gene calls are TRBV15 and TRBJ2-2; the match to TRBD1 covers 7 bases. The CDR3 length is 17 residues. The junction had 4 bases not matched to a gene; V was cut back by 0 bases and J by 0 bases. Germline lookup yields CDR1 LNHNV and CDR2 YYDKDF (reference sequence).

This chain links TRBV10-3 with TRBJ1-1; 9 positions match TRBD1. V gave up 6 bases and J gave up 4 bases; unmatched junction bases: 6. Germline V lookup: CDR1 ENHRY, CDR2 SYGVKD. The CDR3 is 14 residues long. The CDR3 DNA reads TGTGCCATCAGGGGGACAGGGAGTCGCACTGAAGCTTTCTTT. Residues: CAIRGTGSRTEAFF.

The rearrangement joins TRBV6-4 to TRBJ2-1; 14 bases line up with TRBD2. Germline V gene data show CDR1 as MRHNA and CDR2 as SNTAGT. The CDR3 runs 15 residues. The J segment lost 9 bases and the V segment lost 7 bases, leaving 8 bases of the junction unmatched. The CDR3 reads CASTRLAGGPGEQFF. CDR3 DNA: TGTGCCAGCACCCGACTAGCGGGGGGGCCGGGTGAGCAGTTCTTC.

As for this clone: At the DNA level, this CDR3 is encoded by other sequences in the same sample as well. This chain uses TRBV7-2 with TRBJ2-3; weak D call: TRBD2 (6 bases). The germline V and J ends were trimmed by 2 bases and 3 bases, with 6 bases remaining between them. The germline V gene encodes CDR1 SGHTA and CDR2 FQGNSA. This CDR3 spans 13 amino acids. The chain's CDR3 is CASSLSGTDTQYF. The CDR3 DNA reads TGTGCCAGCAGCTTAAGCGGGACAGATACGCAGTATTTT.

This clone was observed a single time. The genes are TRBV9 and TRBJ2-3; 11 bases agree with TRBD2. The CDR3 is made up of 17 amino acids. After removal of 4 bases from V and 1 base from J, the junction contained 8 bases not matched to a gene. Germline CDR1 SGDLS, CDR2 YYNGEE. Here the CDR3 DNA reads TGTGCCAGCAGCCCCCGCGGTAGCGGGGGGGGCACAGATACGCAGTATTTT. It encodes CASSPRGSGGGTDTQYF.

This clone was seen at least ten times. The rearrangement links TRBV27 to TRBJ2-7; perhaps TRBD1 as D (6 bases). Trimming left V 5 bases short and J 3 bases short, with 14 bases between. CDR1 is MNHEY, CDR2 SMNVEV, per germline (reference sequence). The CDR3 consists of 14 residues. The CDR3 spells CASSQTGERYEQYF. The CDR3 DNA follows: TGTGCCAGCAGTCAGACAGGAGAGCGCTACGAGCAGTACTTC.

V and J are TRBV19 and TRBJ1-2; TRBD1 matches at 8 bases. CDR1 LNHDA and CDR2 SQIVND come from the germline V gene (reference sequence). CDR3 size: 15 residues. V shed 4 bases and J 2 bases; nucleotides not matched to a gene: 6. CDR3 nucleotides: TGTGCCAGTAGTAGCGACAGGGGAAGAAACTATGGCTACACCTTC. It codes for CASSSDRGRNYGYTF. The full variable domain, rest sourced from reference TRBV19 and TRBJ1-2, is DGGITQSPKYLFRKEGQNVTLSCEQNLNHDAMYWYRQDPGQGLRLIYYSQIVNDFQKGDIAEGYSVSREKKESFPLTVTSAQKNPTAFYLCASSSDRGRNYGYTFGSGTRLTVV.

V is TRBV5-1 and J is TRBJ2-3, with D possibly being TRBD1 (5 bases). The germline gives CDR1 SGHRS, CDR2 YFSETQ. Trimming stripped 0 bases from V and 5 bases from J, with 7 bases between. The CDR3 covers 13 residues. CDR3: CASSLEGEDTQYF. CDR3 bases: TGCGCCAGCAGCTTGGAAGGGGAAGATACGCAGTATTTT.

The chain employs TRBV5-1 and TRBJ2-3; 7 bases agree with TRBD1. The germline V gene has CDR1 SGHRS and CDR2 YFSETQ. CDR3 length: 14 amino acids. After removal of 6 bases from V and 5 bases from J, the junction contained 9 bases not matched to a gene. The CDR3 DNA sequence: TGCGCCAGCAAATTACAGGGGTCGAGAGATACGCAGTATTTT. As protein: CASKLQGSRDTQYF.

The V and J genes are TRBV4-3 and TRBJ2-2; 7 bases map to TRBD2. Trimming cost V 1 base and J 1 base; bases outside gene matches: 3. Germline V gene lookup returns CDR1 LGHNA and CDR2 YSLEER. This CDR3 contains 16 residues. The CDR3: CASSQGGGGNTGELFF. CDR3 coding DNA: TGCGCCAGCAGCCAAGGGGGCGGGGGGAACACCGGGGAGCTGTTTTTT.

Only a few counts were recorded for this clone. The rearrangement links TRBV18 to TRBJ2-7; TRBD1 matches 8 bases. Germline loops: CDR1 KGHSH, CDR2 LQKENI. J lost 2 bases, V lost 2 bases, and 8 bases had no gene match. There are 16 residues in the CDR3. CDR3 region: CASSPTGTGGTYEQYF. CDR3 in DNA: TGTGCCAGCTCACCAACCGGGACAGGCGGCACCTACGAGCAGTACTTC.

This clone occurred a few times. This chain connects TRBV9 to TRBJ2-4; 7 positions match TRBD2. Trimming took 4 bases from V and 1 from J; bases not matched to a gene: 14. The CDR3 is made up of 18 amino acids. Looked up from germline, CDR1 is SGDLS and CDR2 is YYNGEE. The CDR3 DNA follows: TGTGCCAGCAGCCCCTGGGGAGGGCGCTACGGGGCCAAAAACATTCAGTACTTC. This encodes CASSPWGGRYGAKNIQYF.

The CDR3 DNA reads as TGTGCCAGCAGCTTAAGAGCAGGGGGCCCTTACGAGCAGTACTTC. The encoded protein is CASSLRAGGPYEQYF. The chain recombines TRBV11-2 with TRBJ2-7; 8 positions match TRBD1. There are 15 residues in the CDR3. CDR1 and CDR2 (germline): SGHAT, FQNNGV. V lost 2 bases and J lost 4; bases outside the gene matches: 7.

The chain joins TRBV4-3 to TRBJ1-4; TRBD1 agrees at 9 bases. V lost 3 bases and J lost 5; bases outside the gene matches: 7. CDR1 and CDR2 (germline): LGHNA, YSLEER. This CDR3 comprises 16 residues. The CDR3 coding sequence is TGCGCCAGCAGCCAGGGAGACGGGACAGGGAATGAAAAACTGTTTTTT. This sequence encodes CASSQGDGTGNEKLFF.

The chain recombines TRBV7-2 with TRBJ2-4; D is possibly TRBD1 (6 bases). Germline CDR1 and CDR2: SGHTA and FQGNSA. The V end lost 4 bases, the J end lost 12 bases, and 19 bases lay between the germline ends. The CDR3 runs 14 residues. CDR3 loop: CASSSRQVGWGQYF. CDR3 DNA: TGTGCCAGCAGCTCGAGACAGGTTGGGTGGGGTCAGTACTTC.

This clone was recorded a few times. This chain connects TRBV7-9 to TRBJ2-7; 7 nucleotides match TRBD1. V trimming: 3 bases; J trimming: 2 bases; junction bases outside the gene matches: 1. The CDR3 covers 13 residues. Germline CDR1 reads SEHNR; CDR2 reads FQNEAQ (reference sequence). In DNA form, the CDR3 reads TGTGCCAGCAGCTTCGACAGGGCCTACGAGCAGTACTTC. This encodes CASSFDRAYEQYF.

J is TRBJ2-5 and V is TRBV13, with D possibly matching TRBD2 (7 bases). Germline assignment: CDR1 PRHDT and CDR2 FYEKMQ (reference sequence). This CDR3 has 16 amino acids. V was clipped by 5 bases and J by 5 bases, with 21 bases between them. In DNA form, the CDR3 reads TGTGCCAGCAGCCCCCCCCGTGGGGGGGCCGGCGAGACCCAGTACTTC. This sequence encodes CASSPPRGGAGETQYF.

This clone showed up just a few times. CDR3 amino acids: CASSPGQARSYEQYF. The CDR3, as DNA: TGTGCCAGCAGCCCCGGACAGGCCCGCTCCTACGAGCAGTACTTC. The rearrangement links TRBV7-2 to TRBJ2-7; 7 positions agree with TRBD1. The CDR3 sequence is 15 residues long. V was pared by 5 bases and J by 0 bases, with 7 bases of the junction left unmatched. Germline V CDR1 and CDR2: SGHTA, FQGNSA.

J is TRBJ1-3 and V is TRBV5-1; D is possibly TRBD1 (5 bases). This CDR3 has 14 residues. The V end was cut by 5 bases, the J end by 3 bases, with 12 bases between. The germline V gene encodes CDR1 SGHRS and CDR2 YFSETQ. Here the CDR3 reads CASRQGGHGNTIYF. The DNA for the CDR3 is TGCGCCAGCAGGCAGGGAGGGCATGGAAACACCATATATTTT.

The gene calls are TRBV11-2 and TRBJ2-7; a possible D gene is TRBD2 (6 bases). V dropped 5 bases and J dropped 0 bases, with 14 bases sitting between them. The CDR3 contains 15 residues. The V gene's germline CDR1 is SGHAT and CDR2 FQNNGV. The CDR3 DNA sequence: TGTGCCAGCAGCCCACTGGCGGGATTCTCCTACGAGCAGTACTTC. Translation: CASSPLAGFSYEQYF.

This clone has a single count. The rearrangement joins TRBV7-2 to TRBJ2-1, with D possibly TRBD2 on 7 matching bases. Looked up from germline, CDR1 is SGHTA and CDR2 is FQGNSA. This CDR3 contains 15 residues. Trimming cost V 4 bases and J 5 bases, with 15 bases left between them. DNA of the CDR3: TGTGCCAGCAGCTCCGACAGGACTAGGCACAATGAGCAGTTCTTC. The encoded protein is CASSSDRTRHNEQFF. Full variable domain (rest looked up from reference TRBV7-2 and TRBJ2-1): GAGVSQSPSNKVTEKGKDVELRCDPISGHTALYWYRQSLGQGLEFLIYFQGNSAPDKSGLPSDRFSAERTGGSVSTLTIQRTQQEDSAVYLCASSSDRTRHNEQFFGPGTRLTVL.

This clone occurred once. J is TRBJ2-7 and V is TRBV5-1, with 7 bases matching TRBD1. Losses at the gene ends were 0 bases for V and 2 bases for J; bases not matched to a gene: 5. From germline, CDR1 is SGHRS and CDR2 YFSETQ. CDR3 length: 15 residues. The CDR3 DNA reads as TGCGCCAGCAGCTTGGGCGACAGGGCCGCCTACGAGCAGTACTTC. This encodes CASSLGDRAAYEQYF.

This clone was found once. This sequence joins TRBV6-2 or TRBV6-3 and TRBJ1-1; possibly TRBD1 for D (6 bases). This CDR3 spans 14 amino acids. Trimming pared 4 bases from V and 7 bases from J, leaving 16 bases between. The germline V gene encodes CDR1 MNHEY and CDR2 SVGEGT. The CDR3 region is CASSSNRVVNEAFF. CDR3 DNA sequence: TGTGCCAGCAGTTCTAACAGGGTCGTGAATGAAGCTTTCTTT.

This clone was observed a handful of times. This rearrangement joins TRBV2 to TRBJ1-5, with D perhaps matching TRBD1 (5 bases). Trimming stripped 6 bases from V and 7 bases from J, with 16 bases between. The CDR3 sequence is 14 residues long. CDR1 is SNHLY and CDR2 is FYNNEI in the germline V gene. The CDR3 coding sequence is TGTGCCAGCAGCAAAGGGGTTTCTGGCCAGCCCCAGCATTTT. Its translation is CASSKGVSGQPQHF.